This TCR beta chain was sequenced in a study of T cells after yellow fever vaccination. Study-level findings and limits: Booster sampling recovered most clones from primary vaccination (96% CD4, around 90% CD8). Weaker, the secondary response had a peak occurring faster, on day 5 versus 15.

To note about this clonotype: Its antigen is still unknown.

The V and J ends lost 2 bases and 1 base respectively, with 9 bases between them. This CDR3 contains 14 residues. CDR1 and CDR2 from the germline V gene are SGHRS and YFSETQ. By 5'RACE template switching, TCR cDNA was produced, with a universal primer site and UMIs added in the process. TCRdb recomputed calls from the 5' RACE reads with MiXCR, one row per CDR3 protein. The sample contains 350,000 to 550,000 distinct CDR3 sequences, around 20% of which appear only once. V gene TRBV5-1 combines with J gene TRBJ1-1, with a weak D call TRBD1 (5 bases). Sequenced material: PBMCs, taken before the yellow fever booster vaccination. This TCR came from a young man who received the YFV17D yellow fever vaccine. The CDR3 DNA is TGCGCCAGCAGCTTAGGGGAGGAGAACACTGAAGCTTTCTTT. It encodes CASSLGEENTEAFF.